One sample yielded the 13 T cell receptor beta chains listed below, sequenced in a study of T cell responses to AZD1222 COVID-19 vaccine. The assay was immunoSEQ multiplex PCR, and TCRdb's table has in-frame clones only and misses some. This sample has about 180,000 clones, with 92% found just once. Here the sequenced sample was peripheral blood, taken 28 days after the second AZD1222 dose. Receptor source: an adult who received the AZD1222 COVID-19 vaccine.

J is TRBJ2-1 and V is TRBV29-1; D may match TRBD1 or TRBD2 (6 bases each). This CDR3 comprises 13 residues. Trimming stripped 7 bases from V and 9 bases from J, with 19 bases between. Germline V CDR1 and CDR2: SQVTM, ANQGSEA. The CDR3 nucleotides are TGCAGCGCCGAGGGGGGAGGCCTGAGTGAGCAGTTCTTC. As protein: CSAEGGGLSEQFF.

V gene TRBV19 combines with J gene TRBJ1-2; D gene uncertain. This CDR3 is 13 amino acids long. CDR1 and CDR2 (germline): LNHDA, SQIVND (reference sequence). The V end was cut by 1 base, the J end by 6 bases, with 9 bases between. CDR3 protein: CASSIAAVDGYTF. The CDR3 DNA follows: TGTGCCAGTAGTATAGCGGCGGTCGATGGCTACACCTTC.

The CDR3 reads CAISPSEGIYQYF. The CDR3 DNA follows: TGTGCCATCAGTCCTTCAGAGGGGATTTACCAGTACTTC. The rearrangement uses TRBV10-3 and TRBJ2-7, with D perhaps being TRBD1 or TRBD2 (5 bases each). The CDR3 sequence is 13 residues long. The germline CDR1 and CDR2 sequences are ENHRY and SYGVKD. The V gene lost 5 bases and the J gene lost 10 bases, with 18 bases spanning the gap.

The V and J genes are TRBV5-1 and TRBJ2-5; 7 bases align to TRBD2. This CDR3 comprises 17 residues. Germline CDR1 reads SGHRS; CDR2 reads YFSETQ. With V trimmed by 3 bases and J by 4 bases, 15 bases remained unmatched. CDR3 protein: CASSWGPGGGGAETQYF. DNA for the CDR3: TGCGCCAGCAGCTGGGGACCGGGAGGCGGGGGAGCAGAGACCCAGTACTTC. The full variable domain, in which reference TRBV5-1 and TRBJ2-5 provide the parts outside the CDR3, is KAGVTQTPRYLIKTRGQQVTLSCSPISGHRSVSWYQQTPGQGLQFLFEYFSETQRNKGNFPGRFSGRQFSNSRSEMNVSTLELGDSALYLCASSWGPGGGGAETQYFGPGTRLLVL.

Written as DNA, the CDR3 is TGTGCCAGCAGCTTGGCGGGAGACAGGGGGGGCACTGAAGCTTTCTTT. The encoded protein is CASSLAGDRGGTEAFF. This chain links TRBV5-4 with TRBJ1-1; 9 bases are a match to TRBD1. V shed 0 bases and J 4 bases; nucleotides not matched to a gene: 7. CDR3 size: 16 residues. CDR1 and CDR2 (germline): SGHNT, YYREEE (reference sequence).

CDR3 in amino acids: CASSLDNEQFF. For the CDR3, the DNA is TGCGCCAGCAGCTTGGACAATGAGCAGTTCTTC. The rearrangement joins TRBV5-1 to TRBJ2-1, with no clear D. The CDR3 is made up of 11 amino acids. Germline V gene sequence: CDR1 SGHRS, CDR2 YFSETQ. Trimming cost V 0 bases and J 5 bases, with 0 bases left between them.

This sequence joins TRBV2 and TRBJ1-2; 9 bases are a match to TRBD1. The CDR3 extends over 15 amino acids. Germline CDR1 and CDR2: SNHLY and FYNNEI. The V segment lost 6 bases and the J segment 2 bases; nucleotides outside the gene matches: 7. The DNA of the CDR3 is TGTGCCAGCAGGGCCGGGACAGGGCGGAACTATGGCTACACCTTC. Residues: CASRAGTGRNYGYTF.

This chain connects TRBV10-3 to TRBJ2-5; 8 bases are shared with TRBD2. Germline V gene sequence: CDR1 ENHRY, CDR2 SYGVKD. With 3 bases clipped from V and 2 bases from J, the junction kept 8 bases outside the gene matches. CDR3 length: 16 amino acids. In DNA, the CDR3 is TGTGCCATCAGTGACACTAGCGGAGACGCACAAGAGACCCAGTACTTC. It translates to CAISDTSGDAQETQYF.

The chain combines TRBV5-1 with TRBJ2-1, with 8 bases identical to TRBD2. Germline trimming cut 0 bases from V and 2 bases from J; bases unmatched to any gene: 4. The germline CDR1 and CDR2 sequences are SGHRS and YFSETQ. The CDR3 covers 16 residues. This chain's CDR3 is CASSLAGLATYNEQFF. CDR3 nucleotide sequence: TGCGCCAGCAGCTTGGCTGGACTAGCAACCTACAATGAGCAGTTCTTC.

The chain recombines TRBV6-5 with TRBJ1-1; tentative D call: TRBD1 (5 bases). In germline, CDR1 is MNHEY, CDR2 SVGAGI. The V end lost 0 bases, the J end lost 3 bases, and 11 bases lay between the germline ends. The CDR3 consists of 15 residues. CDR3 protein: CASSYSRGGYTEAFF. CDR3 DNA sequence: TGTGCCAGCAGTTACTCGCGTGGGGGTTACACTGAAGCTTTCTTT.

The chain combines TRBV28 with TRBJ1-1; D is uncertain. Trimming removed 5 bases from V and 5 bases from J, with 15 bases in between. Per germline, CDR1 MDHEN and CDR2 SYDVKM. This CDR3 has 14 amino acids. CDR3 residues: CASSPTGRQTEAFF. The CDR3 DNA reads TGTGCCAGCAGTCCGACGGGTCGTCAGACTGAAGCTTTCTTT.

The chain has TRBV4-2 and TRBJ2-3; D perhaps matches TRBD2 (6 bases). Germline V gives CDR1 LGHNA, CDR2 YNFKEQ. CDR3 length: 15 amino acids. The ends were cut back, 0 bases at V and 0 bases at J, with 7 bases in the middle. CDR3 in amino acids: CASSQDGTSTDTQYF. CDR3 sequence (DNA): TGTGCCAGCAGCCAAGACGGGACTAGCACAGATACGCAGTATTTT.

The V gene is TRBV4-3, the J gene TRBJ2-3; either TRBD1 or TRBD2 may fit D (5 bases each). From germline, CDR1 is LGHNA and CDR2 YSLEER. V was trimmed by 4 bases and J by 2 bases, leaving 13 bases between them. The CDR3 covers 15 residues. The CDR3 sequence: CASSPVGGLTDTQYF. In DNA form, the CDR3 reads TGCGCCAGCAGCCCAGTTGGGGGTCTCACAGATACGCAGTATTTT.